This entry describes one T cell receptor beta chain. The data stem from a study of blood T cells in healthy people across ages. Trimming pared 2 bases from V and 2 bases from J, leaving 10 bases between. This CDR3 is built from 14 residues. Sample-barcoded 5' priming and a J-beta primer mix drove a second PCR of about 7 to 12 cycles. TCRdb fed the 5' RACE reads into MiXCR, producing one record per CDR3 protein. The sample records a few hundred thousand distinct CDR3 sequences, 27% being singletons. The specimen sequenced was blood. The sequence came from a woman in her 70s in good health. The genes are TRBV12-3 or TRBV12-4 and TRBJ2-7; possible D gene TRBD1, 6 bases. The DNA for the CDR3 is TGTGCCAGCAGTTTAACGGACAGAACCTACGAGCAGTACTTC. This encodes CASSLTDRTYEQYF.